This TCR beta chain was sequenced for a study of neoadjuvant nivolumab and ipilimumab in lung cancer (dated by TCRdb to about 2020). Describing the broader study: Intravenous nivolumab was dosed at 3 mg/kg on days 1, 15 and 29, and in the combination arm ipilimumab 1 mg/kg was added on day 1 only. Matched pretherapy and resected tumor pairs were analyzed for seven patients: four treated with nivolumab and three with nivolumab plus ipilimumab. In the trial, 44 patients with operable NSCLC were treated, of whom some 23 were randomized to nivolumab monotherapy and roughly 20 to nivolumab plus ipilimumab. The major pathologic response (MPR) rate in the intention-to-treat population in each study arm was designated as the primary trial endpoint. The study compared TCR repertoires in pretherapy (baseline) peripheral blood with TCR repertoires in tumors resected at surgery after neoadjuvant immune checkpoint blockade. Study-wide findings and limitations: TCR richness and clonality were greater in resected tumors than in tumor-adjacent uninvolved lung, and increases were seen in more dual-therapy-treated tumors. There was no significant correlation between TCR clonality and pathologic tumor regression, and just a single major-pathologic-response sample was available for the clonality-regression analysis. Pretherapy blood TCR richness correlated positively with richness in tumors resected after neoadjuvant therapy (Spearman R of about 0.8). TCR sequencing was performed in a small number of samples. Tumor T-cell richness and clonality rose from pretherapy to surgery in three of three dual-therapy tumors but in only two of four nivolumab-treated tumors.

Per the publication, the time point label means: at surgical resection after neoadjuvant nivolumab +/- ipilimumab. The samples were taken from NEOSTAR, a phase 2 randomized trial in operable NSCLC that tested neoadjuvant nivolumab or nivolumab plus ipilimumab, followed by surgery. A note on this clone: There is no known antigen for this receptor. No base-level quality is on record; no much larger clone is a single base apart.

V drops 7 bases and J drops 0 bases, leaving 9 bases in between. Its CDR3 holds 14 amino acids, cysteine through phenylalanine. Just CDR3 DNA is preserved here, 42 bases in frame from base 1. According to the germline V gene, CDR1 reads SNHLY and CDR2 reads FYNNEI. Libraries came from the immunoSEQ multiplex PCR assay. For the original study's pipeline: Repertoires were summarized by richness and clonality, and significantly expanded and contracted clones were identified between pre- and post-therapy samples. TCRdb carries this immuneACCESS record with in-frame sequences only. Its versions omit some clonotypes, under half of them owing to an unresolved V gene in the studies checked, with the rest unexplained. V and J calls and clone size are given by that table; D and trimming were obtained from the DNA. Across this sample there are some 13,000 clones, with approximately 71% seen only once. Around 27% of the sample belongs to the ten largest clones.

This receptor chain uses TRBV2 and TRBJ2-2, with the D gene too uncertain to name. Sample: peripheral blood, taken after neoadjuvant nivolumab, alone or with ipilimumab, at or shortly before surgery. This clonotype was sampled from an adult with non-small cell lung cancer. The nucleotide sequence is given as TGTGCCAGCAATCAGCAGACGAACACCGGGGAGCTGTTTTTT. It specifies CASNQQTNTGELFF.